The rows below give T cell receptor beta chains drawn from one sample of a study of cytomegalovirus exposure and HLA in healthy donors. Some clones are missing from TCRdb's copy, which holds only in-frame ones; the method was immunoSEQ multiplex PCR. Of nearly 300,000 clones listed, just over 85% are singletons. The sequenced material came from PBMCs. All receptors derive from a man aged 35 to 55 in good health and CMV-seropositive. Each CDR3 is given with its conserved first and last residue. Each record gives: V gene, D gene, J gene, CDR3 protein, CDR3 DNA. A D gene is named only where the DNA matches it firmly.

TRBV4-3	NA	TRBJ2-6	CASSQEGGANVLTF	TGCGCCAGCAGCCAAGAGGGCGGGGCCAACGTCCTGACTTTC
TRBV15	TRBD2	TRBJ2-7	CATSRVRPSSGGLYEQYF	TGTGCCACCAGCAGAGTAAGGCCGTCGAGCGGGGGACTGTACGAGCAGTACTTC
TRBV6-5	NA	TRBJ2-7	CASSPTRSPFEQYF	TGTGCCAGCAGCCCGACTAGGTCCCCCTTCGAGCAGTACTTC
TRBV7-2	NA	TRBJ1-3	CASSLHSSGNTIYF	TGTGCCAGCAGCCTTCATAGCTCTGGAAACACCATATATTTT
TRBV19	TRBD1	TRBJ1-5	CASRHRTGGQPQHF	TGTGCCAGTAGACACCGGACAGGGGGACAGCCCCAGCATTTT
TRBV5-4	TRBD2	TRBJ2-1	CASQSGRAHEQFF	TGTGCCAGCCAGAGCGGGAGGGCCCATGAGCAGTTCTTC
TRBV2	TRBD2	TRBJ2-7	CASSDGGDEQYF	TGTGCCAGCAGTGACGGGGGGGACGAGCAGTACTTC
TRBV11-2	NA	TRBJ1-3	CASSLGGSGNTIYF	TGTGCCAGCAGCTTGGGGGGATCAGGAAACACCATATATTTT
TRBV28	TRBD2	TRBJ2-1	CASSRGLVDEQFF	TGTGCCAGCAGTAGGGGACTAGTGGACGAGCAGTTCTTC
TRBV5-1	TRBD2	TRBJ2-1	CASSLASGSYNEQFF	TGCGCCAGCAGCTTGGCCAGCGGGAGTTACAATGAGCAGTTCTTC
TRBV6-6	NA	TRBJ1-5	CASSYWTETNQPQHF	TGTGCCAGCAGTTACTGGACAGAAACCAATCAGCCCCAGCATTTT
TRBV27	TRBD2	TRBJ2-3	CASSSKTSGGVTDTQYF	TGTGCCAGCAGTTCAAAGACTAGCGGGGGAGTCACAGATACGCAGTATTTT
TRBV9	TRBD1	TRBJ2-5	CASSLRQGNQETQYF	TGTGCCAGCAGCCTGCGACAGGGGAATCAAGAGACCCAGTACTTC
TRBV30	TRBD1	TRBJ2-5	CAWSDGPGQEPQETQYF	TGTGCCTGGAGCGACGGGCCAGGACAGGAACCCCAAGAGACCCAGTACTTC
TRBV9	TRBD1	TRBJ2-7	CASSVGFRTGGTYEQYF	TGTGCCAGCAGCGTAGGGTTTAGGACAGGGGGCACCTACGAGCAGTACTTC
TRBV15	TRBD2	TRBJ2-7	CATSRDRGVLPYEQYF	TGTGCCACCAGCAGAGATCGGGGGGTCCTACCCTACGAGCAGTACTTC
TRBV18	NA	TRBJ1-5	CASSLSRTAQNQPQHF	TGTGCCAGCTCACTGTCCAGGACTGCTCAAAATCAGCCCCAGCATTTT